These T cell receptor beta chains were read from a single sample in a study of blood T cell repertoires in COVID-19. Sequencing used immunoSEQ multiplex PCR; TCRdb keeps in-frame clones, though not all of them. The data contain over 200,000 clones, about nine tenths of them singletons. Sequencing used peripheral blood. The receptors were gathered from a young man with COVID-19, enrolled during active disease. The CDR3 runs from the conserved cysteine through the conserved F or W. The D gene is left open where the match is weak. Size values are once, few and many counts, or a class for expanded clones, and some rows have none.

v_gene	j_gene	d_gene	abundance	CDR3nt	CDR3aa
TRBV18	TRBJ2-1	TRBD1	NA	TGTGCCAGCTCACCAGGGGACAGCTCCTACAATGAGCAGTTCTTC	CASSPGDSSYNEQFF
TRBV18	TRBJ1-1	TRBD1	once	TGTGCCAGCTCACCATTCACAGGGGACCCATCCCAAAACACTGAAGCTTTCTTT	CASSPFTGDPSQNTEAFF
TRBV7-8	TRBJ1-6	TRBD1	NA	TGTGCCAGCACCAAATTCTCGGACAGGGAGAATTCACCCCTCCACTTT	CASTKFSDRENSPLHF
TRBV28	TRBJ1-1	NA	NA	TGTGCCAGCAGCCCTACAGAATACACTGAAGCTTTCTTT	CASSPTEYTEAFF
TRBV6-5	TRBJ1-1	NA	NA	TGTGCCAGCAGTTACGGGCAGGGCCTGAACACTGAAGCTTTCTTT	CASSYGQGLNTEAFF
TRBV7-8	TRBJ1-2	TRBD1	NA	TGTGCCAGCAGCTTAGGACAGGGCTCTCTATCTAACTATGGCTACACCTTC	CASSLGQGSLSNYGYTF
TRBV6-5	TRBJ1-2	NA	NA	TGTGCCAGCAGTTCCAACGGCAGAGGGGGCTACACCTTC	CASSSNGRGGYTF
TRBV27	TRBJ2-7	TRBD2	NA	TGTGCCAGCAGTGCGCGGGGGTTCTCCTACGAGCAGTACTTC	CASSARGFSYEQYF
TRBV30	TRBJ1-2	TRBD1	NA	TGTGCCTGGAGTCCAACTGACAGGGCTCCCAGCTATCGCTACACCTTC	CAWSPTDRAPSYRYTF
TRBV6-5	TRBJ2-1	TRBD2	NA	TGTGCCAGCAGTTACCCCGGACTAGCGGGATACAATGAGCAGTTCTTC	CASSYPGLAGYNEQFF
TRBV24-1	TRBJ2-3	TRBD2	NA	TGTGCCACCAGTGATTCGGAGGGACTAGCGGGAACAGATACGCAGTATTTT	CATSDSEGLAGTDTQYF
TRBV3-1/TRBV3-2	TRBJ1-5	NA	NA	TGTGCCAGCAGCCAAGGGGGGGTAGGCAATCAGCCCCAGCATTTT	CASSQGGVGNQPQHF
TRBV27	TRBJ2-1	TRBD2	NA	TGTGCCAGCAGTTTATCACTGGCGAGCGGGGGGACCAGACGAGAGCAGTTCTTC	CASSLSLASGGTRREQFF
TRBV5-6	TRBJ1-5	NA	few	TGTGCCAGCAGCTTGGCTTCGGGGGGTGGAAGCAATCAGCCCCAGCATTTT	CASSLASGGGSNQPQHF
TRBV7-2	TRBJ1-2	NA	NA	TGTGCCAGCAGCATACCCACAGGAGTCTATGGCTACACCTTC	CASSIPTGVYGYTF
TRBV7-2	TRBJ1-1	TRBD1	NA	TGTGCCAGCAGCTTGACAGGGTACACTGAAGCTTTCTTT	CASSLTGYTEAFF
TRBV19	TRBJ1-5	NA	NA	TGTGCCAGTAGTATATGGAGCCGGGGGAGCAATCAGCCCCAGCATTTT	CASSIWSRGSNQPQHF
TRBV25-1	TRBJ2-1	TRBD2	NA	TGTGCCAGCAGTGAATTGGCGAGCGGGAGTTATAATGAGCGGTTCTTC	CASSELASGSYNERFF
TRBV29-1	TRBJ1-3	NA	NA	TGCAGCGTTGAACCGCAGGTTTCTGGAAACACCATATATTTT	CSVEPQVSGNTIYF
TRBV5-6	TRBJ1-6	NA	NA	TGTGCCAGCAGCTTGTTAGGGGTTGGTAATTCACCCCTCCACTTT	CASSLLGVGNSPLHF
TRBV5-1	TRBJ2-3	NA	NA	TGCGCCAGCAGCTTGGTGGACTCCACAGATACGCAGTATTTT	CASSLVDSTDTQYF
TRBV5-1	TRBJ2-7	NA	NA	TGCGCCAGCGGATCCGGGACTTACTACGAGCAGTACTTC	CASGSGTYYEQYF
TRBV11-3	TRBJ2-3	TRBD2	NA	TGTGCCAGCAGTAGCGGGAGCCCAGATACGCAGTATTTT	CASSSGSPDTQYF
TRBV12-1	TRBJ2-6	NA	NA	TGTGCCAGCAGCCCGAAGAGAGGGGGAACTGGGGCCAACGTCCTGACTTTC	CASSPKRGGTGANVLTF
TRBV12-5	TRBJ2-5	NA	few	TGTGCTAGTGGTTTGGTACCCCCGAACTCTCTCCAGACCCAGTACTTC	CASGLVPPNSLQTQYF
TRBV14	TRBJ2-5	NA	once	TGTGCCAGCAGCCGAATGACAGTACAAGAGACCCAGTACTTC	CASSRMTVQETQYF
TRBV5-1	TRBJ2-7	TRBD1	NA	TGCGCCAGCAGCGGATACAGGGGCGGCTACGAGCAGTACTTC	CASSGYRGGYEQYF
TRBV19	TRBJ2-7	NA	NA	TGTGCCAGTAGTATAGACCCTCAGGGTCCCTCTACTACCGAGCAGTACTTC	CASSIDPQGPSTTEQYF